This T cell receptor beta chain came from a study of blood T cells in healthy people across ages. The study, taken as a whole, reports: In the absence of known donor CMV status, changes in expanded clonotypes were possibly confounded. Older age went with lower TCR beta diversity per million T cells, in a roughly linear way.

This clonotype was seen ten or more times. Its specificity is unknown. A second PCR, run for roughly 7 to 12 cycles, used a sample-barcoded 5' primer plus a J-beta primer mix. TCRdb reprocessed the 5' RACE reads with MiXCR, giving one entry per CDR3 protein. The sample consists of about 900,000 distinct CDR3 sequences, roughly 52% of them appearing once. The individuals who served as donors were healthy Caucasians living in Russia, aged about 6 to 100. V lost 9 bases, J lost 2 bases, and 8 bases lay in between. CDR1 is MDHEN and CDR2 is SYDVKM in the germline V gene. This CDR3 contains 11 residues. Material: blood. The chain is built from TRBV28 and TRBJ2-7, with D hard to call. The TCR comes from a man aged 30-40 years in good health. The CDR3 nucleotides read TGTGCCAGTGGACGGGCCTACGAGCAGTACTTC. Translating gives CASGRAYEQYF.